A single sample is the source of the 14 T cell receptor beta chains below, sequenced in a study of vaccination and CD4 T cells after COVID-19. Sequenced with the Oncomine TCR Beta short-read assay was DNA taken from cultured CD4+ T cells. TCRdb fed the PCR reads into MiXCR, producing one record per CDR3 protein. Of some 5,000 distinct CDR3 sequences listed, roughly three fifths are singletons. No antigens are known for them. The sample's treatment: approximately 10-day PBMC culture with coronavirus spike peptide pools or control peptides (ViraFEST assay). Sequenced sample: CD4+ T cells from blood, cultured in vitro. Receptors originate from a human donor who had recovered from COVID-19.

This clonotype was detected once. V gene TRBV27 combines with J gene TRBJ1-2; TRBD1 matches at 8 bases. The V gene's germline CDR1 is MNHEY and CDR2 SMNVEV (reference sequence). Germline trimming cut 3 bases from V and 4 bases from J; bases unmatched to any gene: 1. CDR3 length: 13 residues. As DNA, the CDR3 is TGTGCCAGCAGTTTGGACAGGGCCTATGGCTACACCTTC. This codes for CASSLDRAYGYTF.

Only one count was recorded for this clonotype. The chain carries TRBV2 and TRBJ1-2; D not resolved. Trimming cost V 8 bases and J 4 bases, with 8 bases left between them. The CDR3 totals 11 residues. The germline CDR1 and CDR2 sequences are SNHLY and FYNNEI. CDR3 sequence: CASGDGYGYTF. The CDR3 DNA sequence: TGTGCCAGCGGAGACGGCTATGGCTACACCTTC.

This clonotype was seen more than once but under ten times. The chain couples TRBV15 to TRBJ2-7; tentatively, D is TRBD1 (6 bases). Deletions cut 1 base from V and 8 bases from J, with 12 bases between. Germline lookup yields CDR1 LNHNV and CDR2 YYDKDF (reference sequence). This CDR3 region has 13 residues. The CDR3 protein is CATSRGTALKQYF. The CDR3 bases are TGTGCCACCAGCAGAGGGACAGCGTTAAAGCAGTACTTC.

This sequence joins TRBV7-2 and TRBJ1-2; maybe TRBD1 (6 bases). The ends were cut back, 1 base at V and 6 bases at J, with 9 bases in the middle. The CDR3 length is 13 residues. Germline lookup yields CDR1 SGHTA and CDR2 FQGNSA. In DNA form, the CDR3 reads TGTGCCAGCAGCTTAGGACAGGTCAATGGCTACACCTTC. This translates into CASSLGQVNGYTF.

This clonotype was seen more than once but under ten times. The chain combines TRBV6-1 with TRBJ1-5, with a possible D match to TRBD1 (6 bases). Trimming took off 6 bases at V and 0 bases at J, with 9 bases between the two ends. The germline V gene encodes CDR1 MNHNS and CDR2 SASEGT. This CDR3 has 14 residues. Here the CDR3 DNA reads TGTGCCAGCAGGCACAGGGATAGCAATCAGCCCCAGCATTTT. Translating gives CASRHRDSNQPQHF.

This rearrangement joins TRBV7-6 to TRBJ2-7; the match to TRBD2 covers 12 bases. Per germline, CDR1 SGHVS and CDR2 FNYEAQ. V lost 4 bases to trimming and J lost 2 bases; unmatched junction nucleotides: 6. The CDR3 has 16 residues. The CDR3 DNA is TGTGCCAGCAGCTCCCGACTAGCGGGGGATCCCTACGAGCAGTACTTC. Encoded protein: CASSSRLAGDPYEQYF. Supplemented by reference TRBV7-6 and TRBJ2-7, the full variable domain reads GAGVSQSPRYKVTKRGQDVALRCDPISGHVSLYWYRQALGQGPEFLTYFNYEAQQDKSGLPNDRFSAERPEGSISTLTIQRTEQRDSAMYRCASSSRLAGDPYEQYFGPGTRLTVT.

This clonotype was recorded a few times. The J gene is TRBJ1-5, the V gene TRBV20-1; TRBD1 is a possible D gene (5 bases). This CDR3 has 15 amino acids. Trimming left V 2 bases short and J 5 bases short, with 16 bases between. CDR1 DFQATT and CDR2 SNEGSKA come from the germline V gene (reference sequence). CDR3 coding DNA: TGCAGTGCTAGACCCCCCCACGGGGACTATCAGCCCCAGCATTTT. Amino acids: CSARPPHGDYQPQHF.

J is TRBJ2-7 and V is TRBV6-5; no definite D call. Germline lookup yields CDR1 MNHEY and CDR2 SVGAGI. Between the trimmed V and J ends, which lost 0 bases and 7 bases, there was a span of 13 bases. The CDR3 sequence is 14 residues long. The CDR3 coding sequence is TGTGCCAGCAGTTACTCGACTTTGGGGTATGAGCAGTACTTC. Translation gives CASSYSTLGYEQYF.

Only a few counts were recorded for this clonotype. This chain joins TRBV7-6 and TRBJ2-7; 7 nucleotides line up with TRBD1. Germline CDR1 is SGHVS and CDR2 is FNYEAQ. J lost 4 bases, V lost 0 bases, and 6 bases had no gene match. The CDR3 has 15 residues. The CDR3: CASSLASDRPYEQYF. CDR3 sequence (DNA): TGTGCCAGCAGCTTAGCCTCGGACAGGCCGTACGAGCAGTACTTC.

The CDR3, as DNA: TGTGCCATCATGGGCCCTCAAGAGACCCAGTACTTC. This codes for CAIMGPQETQYF. The chain uses TRBV10-3 and TRBJ2-5; D ambiguous. The CDR3 is 12 amino acids. Germline V lookup: CDR1 ENHRY, CDR2 SYGVKD. V was cut by 7 bases and J by 2 bases, with 8 bases left in between.

This clonotype was counted between two and nine times. V gene TRBV20-1 combines with J gene TRBJ1-5; D may be TRBD1 (6 bases). Per germline, CDR1 DFQATT and CDR2 SNEGSKA (reference sequence). Trimming removed 5 bases at V and 2 bases at J, with 13 bases between. The CDR3 runs 14 residues. The CDR3 DNA sequence: TGCAGTGCTCCGTCACAGGGCGGCAATCAGCCCCAGCATTTT. It translates to CSAPSQGGNQPQHF.

The chain joins TRBV7-2 to TRBJ1-5, with D perhaps matching TRBD1 (6 bases). Trimming removed 6 bases at V and 2 bases at J, with 17 bases between. The CDR3 totals 16 residues. The germline gives CDR1 SGHTA, CDR2 FQGNSA. The CDR3 DNA is TGTGCCAGCAGATCGGGGGGCGGGGGCGGCAATCAGCCCCAGCATTTT. Amino acid sequence: CASRSGGGGGNQPQHF.

This clonotype was observed a handful of times. The V and J genes are TRBV6-1 and TRBJ1-2, with D hard to call. From germline, CDR1 is MNHNS and CDR2 SASEGT. The CDR3 is made up of 13 amino acids. V was clipped by 2 bases and J by 8 bases, with 12 bases between them. CDR3 loop: CASSEKAVRGYTF. The CDR3 DNA reads as TGTGCCAGCAGTGAAAAGGCAGTTAGAGGCTACACCTTC.

This clonotype was seen more than once but under ten times. The chain combines TRBV27 with TRBJ1-2; D is unclear. Between the trimmed V and J ends, which lost 9 bases and 8 bases, there was a span of 7 bases. The CDR3 has 9 amino acids. Germline CDR1 is MNHEY and CDR2 is SMNVEV (reference sequence). CDR3 residues: CARGYGYTF. The DNA of the CDR3 is TGTGCCAGGGGATACGGCTACACCTTC.